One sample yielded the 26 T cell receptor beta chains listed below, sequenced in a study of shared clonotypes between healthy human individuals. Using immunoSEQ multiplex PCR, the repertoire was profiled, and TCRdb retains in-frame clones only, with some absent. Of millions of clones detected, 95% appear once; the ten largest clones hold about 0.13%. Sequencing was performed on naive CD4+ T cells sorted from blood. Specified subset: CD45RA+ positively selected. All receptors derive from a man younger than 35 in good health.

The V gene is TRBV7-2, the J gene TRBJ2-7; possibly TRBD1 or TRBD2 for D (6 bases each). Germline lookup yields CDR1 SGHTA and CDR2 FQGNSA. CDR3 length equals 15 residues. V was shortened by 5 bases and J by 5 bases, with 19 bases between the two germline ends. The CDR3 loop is CASSLGGQGLNEQYF. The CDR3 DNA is TGTGCCAGCAGCCTAGGGGGGCAGGGGCTCAACGAGCAGTACTTC.

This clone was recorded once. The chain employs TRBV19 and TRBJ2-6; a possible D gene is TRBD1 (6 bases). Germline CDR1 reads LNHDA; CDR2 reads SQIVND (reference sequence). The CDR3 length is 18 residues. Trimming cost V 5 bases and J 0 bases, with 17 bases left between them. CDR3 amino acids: CASSVGRQVSSGANVLTF. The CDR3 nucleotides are TGTGCCAGTAGTGTGGGGAGACAGGTTAGCTCTGGGGCCAACGTCCTGACTTTC.

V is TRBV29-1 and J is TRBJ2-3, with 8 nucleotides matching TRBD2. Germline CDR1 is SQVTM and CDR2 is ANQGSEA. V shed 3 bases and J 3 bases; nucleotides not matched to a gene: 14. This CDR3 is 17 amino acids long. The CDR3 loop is CSVDATRGGSRTDTQYF. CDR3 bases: TGCAGCGTTGATGCTACCCGGGGGGGTTCACGAACAGATACGCAGTATTTT.

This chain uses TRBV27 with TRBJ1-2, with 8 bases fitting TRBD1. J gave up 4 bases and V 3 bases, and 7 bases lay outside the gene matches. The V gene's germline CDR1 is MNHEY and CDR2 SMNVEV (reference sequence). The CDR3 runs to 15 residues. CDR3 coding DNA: TGTGCCAGCAGTTTCCTCGACAGGGGAGGCTATGGCTACACCTTC. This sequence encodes CASSFLDRGGYGYTF.

CDR3 residues: CASSPPDGQETQYF. For the CDR3, the DNA is TGCGCCAGCAGCCCGCCTGATGGTCAAGAGACCCAGTACTTC. The chain recombines TRBV5-1 with TRBJ2-5, with D uncertain. With 4 bases removed from V and 2 bases from J, the gap between germline ends came to 12 bases. The CDR3 runs 14 residues. CDR1 is SGHRS and CDR2 is YFSETQ in the germline V gene.

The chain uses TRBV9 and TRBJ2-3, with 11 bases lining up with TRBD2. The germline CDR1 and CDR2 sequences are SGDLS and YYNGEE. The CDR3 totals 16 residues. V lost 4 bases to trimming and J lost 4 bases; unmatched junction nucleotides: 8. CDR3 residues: CASSITSGRTADTQYF. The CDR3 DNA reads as TGTGCCAGCAGCATCACTAGCGGGAGAACAGCAGATACGCAGTATTTT.

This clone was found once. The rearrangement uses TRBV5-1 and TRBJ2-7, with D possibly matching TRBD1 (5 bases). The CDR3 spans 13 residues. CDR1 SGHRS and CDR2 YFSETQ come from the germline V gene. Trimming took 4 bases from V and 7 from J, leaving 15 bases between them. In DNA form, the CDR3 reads TGCGCCAGCAGCGTCCAACAGGAGACGGAGCAGTACTTC. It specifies CASSVQQETEQYF.

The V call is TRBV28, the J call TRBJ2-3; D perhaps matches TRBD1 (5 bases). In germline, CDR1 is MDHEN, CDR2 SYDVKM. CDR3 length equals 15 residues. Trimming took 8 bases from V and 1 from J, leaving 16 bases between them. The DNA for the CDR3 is TGTGCCAGCGGTAGGCAGGGAACGGGCACAGATACGCAGTATTTT. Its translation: CASGRQGTGTDTQYF.

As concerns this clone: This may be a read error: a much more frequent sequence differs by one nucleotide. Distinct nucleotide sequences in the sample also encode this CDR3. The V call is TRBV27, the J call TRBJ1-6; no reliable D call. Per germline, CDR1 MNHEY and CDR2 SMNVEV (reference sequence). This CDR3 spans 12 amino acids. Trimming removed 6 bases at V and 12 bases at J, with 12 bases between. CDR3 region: CASSLFPGPLHF. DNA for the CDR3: TGTGCCAGCAGCCTATTCCCAGGACCCCTCCACTTT.

This CDR3 is CASSLRGADTQYF. The CDR3 coding sequence is TGTGCCAGCAGCTTGCGGGGAGCAGATACGCAGTATTTT. V gene TRBV5-5 combines with J gene TRBJ2-3; tentatively, D is TRBD2 (5 bases). The V end lost 1 base, the J end lost 4 bases, and 7 bases lay between the germline ends. The CDR3 totals 13 residues. Per the germline V gene, CDR1 is SGHKS and CDR2 is YYEKEE (reference sequence). The full variable domain, rest sourced from reference TRBV5-5 and TRBJ2-3, is DAGVTQSPTHLIKTRGQQVTLRCSPISGHKSVSWYQQVLGQGPQFIFQYYEKEERGRGNFPDRFSARQFPNYSSELNVNALLLGDSALYLCASSLRGADTQYFGPGTRLTVL.

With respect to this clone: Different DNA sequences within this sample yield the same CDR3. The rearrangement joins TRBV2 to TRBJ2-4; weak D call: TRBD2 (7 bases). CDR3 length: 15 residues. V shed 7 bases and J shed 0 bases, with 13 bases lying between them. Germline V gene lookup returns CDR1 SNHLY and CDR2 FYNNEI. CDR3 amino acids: CASTEGGLAKNIQYF. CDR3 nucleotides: TGTGCCAGCACCGAGGGGGGGTTAGCCAAAAACATTCAGTACTTC. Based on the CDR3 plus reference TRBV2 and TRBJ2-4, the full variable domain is EPEVTQTPSHQVTQMGQEVILRCVPISNHLYFYWYRQILGQKVEFLVSFYNNEISEKSEIFDDQFSVERPDGSNFTLKIRSTKLEDSAMYFCASTEGGLAKNIQYFGAGTRLSVL.

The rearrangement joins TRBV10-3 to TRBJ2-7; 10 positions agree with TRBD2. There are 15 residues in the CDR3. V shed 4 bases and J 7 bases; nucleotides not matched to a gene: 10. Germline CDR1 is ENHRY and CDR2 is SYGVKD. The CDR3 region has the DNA TGTGCCATCAGTGTAGGAACTAGCGGGGAACAGGAGCAGTACTTC. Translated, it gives CAISVGTSGEQEQYF.

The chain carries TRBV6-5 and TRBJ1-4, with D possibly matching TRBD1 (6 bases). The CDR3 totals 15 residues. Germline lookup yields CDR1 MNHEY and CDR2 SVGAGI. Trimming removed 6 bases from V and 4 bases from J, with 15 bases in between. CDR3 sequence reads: CASRTRGAGNEKLFF. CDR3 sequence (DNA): TGTGCCAGCAGGACCAGGGGAGCTGGTAATGAAAAACTGTTTTTT.

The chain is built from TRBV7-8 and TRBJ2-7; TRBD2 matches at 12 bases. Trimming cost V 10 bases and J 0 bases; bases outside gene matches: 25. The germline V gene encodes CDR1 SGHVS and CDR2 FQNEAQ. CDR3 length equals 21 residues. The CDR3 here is CATGGSPPWLAGGRNSYEQYF. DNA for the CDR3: TGTGCCACCGGGGGGAGCCCGCCGTGGCTAGCGGGAGGGAGAAACTCCTACGAGCAGTACTTC. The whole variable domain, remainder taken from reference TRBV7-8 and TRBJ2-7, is GAGVSQSPRYKVAKRGQDVALRCDPISGHVSLFWYQQALGQGPEFLTYFQNEAQLDKSGLPSDRFFAERPEGSVSTLKIQRTQQEDSAVYLCATGGSPPWLAGGRNSYEQYFGPGTRLTVT.

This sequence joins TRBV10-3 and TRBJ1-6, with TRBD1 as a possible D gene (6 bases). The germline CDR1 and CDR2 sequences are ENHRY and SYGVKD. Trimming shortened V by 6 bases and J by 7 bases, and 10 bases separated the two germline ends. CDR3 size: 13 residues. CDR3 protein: CAIRGAENSPLHF. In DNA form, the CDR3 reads TGTGCCATCAGGGGGGCAGAAAATTCACCCCTCCACTTT.

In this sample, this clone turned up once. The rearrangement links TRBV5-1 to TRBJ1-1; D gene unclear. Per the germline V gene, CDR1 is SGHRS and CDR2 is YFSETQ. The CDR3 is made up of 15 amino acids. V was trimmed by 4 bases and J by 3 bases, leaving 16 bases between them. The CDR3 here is CASSPFPIADTEAFF. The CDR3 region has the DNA TGCGCCAGCAGCCCTTTTCCCATCGCGGACACTGAAGCTTTCTTT.

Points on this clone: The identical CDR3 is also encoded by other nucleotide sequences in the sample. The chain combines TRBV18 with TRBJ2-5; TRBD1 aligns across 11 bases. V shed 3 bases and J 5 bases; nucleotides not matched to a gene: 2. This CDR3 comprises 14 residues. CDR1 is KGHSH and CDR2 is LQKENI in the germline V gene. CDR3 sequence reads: CASSPGTGGETQYF. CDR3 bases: TGTGCCAGCTCACCCGGGACAGGGGGGGAGACCCAGTACTTC.

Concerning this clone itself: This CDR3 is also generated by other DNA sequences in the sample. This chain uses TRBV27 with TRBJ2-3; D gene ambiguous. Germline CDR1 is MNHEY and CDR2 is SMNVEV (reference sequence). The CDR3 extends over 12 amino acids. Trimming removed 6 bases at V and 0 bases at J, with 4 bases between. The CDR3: CASRSSTDTQYF. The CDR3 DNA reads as TGTGCCAGCAGGTCTAGCACAGATACGCAGTATTTT.

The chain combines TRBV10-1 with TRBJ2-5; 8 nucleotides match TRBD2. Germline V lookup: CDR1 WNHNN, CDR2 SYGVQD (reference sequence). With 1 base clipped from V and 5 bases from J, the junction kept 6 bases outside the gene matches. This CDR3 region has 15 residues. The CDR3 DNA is TGCGCCAGCAGTGAGTGGCGCGGGGGGCAGGAGACCCAGTACTTC. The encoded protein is CASSEWRGGQETQYF.

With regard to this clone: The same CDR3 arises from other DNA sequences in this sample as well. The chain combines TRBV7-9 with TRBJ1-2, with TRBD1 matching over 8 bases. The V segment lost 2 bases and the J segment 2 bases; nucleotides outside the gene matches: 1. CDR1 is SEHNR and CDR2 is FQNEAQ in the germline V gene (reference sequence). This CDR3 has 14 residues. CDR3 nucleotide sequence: TGTGCCAGCAGCTTACAGGGGGCAAACTATGGCTACACCTTC. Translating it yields CASSLQGANYGYTF.

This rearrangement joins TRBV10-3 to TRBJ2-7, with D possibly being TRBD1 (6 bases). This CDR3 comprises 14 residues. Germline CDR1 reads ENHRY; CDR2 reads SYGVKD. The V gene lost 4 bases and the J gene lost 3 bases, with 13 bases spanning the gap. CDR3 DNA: TGTGCCATCAGTGGACAATCGGACAGCTACGAGCAGTACTTC. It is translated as CAISGQSDSYEQYF.

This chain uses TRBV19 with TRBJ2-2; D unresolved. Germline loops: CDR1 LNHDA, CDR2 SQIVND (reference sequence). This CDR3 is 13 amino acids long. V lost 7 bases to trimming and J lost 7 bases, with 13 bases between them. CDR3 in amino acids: CASNSLGSGELFF. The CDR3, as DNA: TGTGCCAGTAATTCTCTGGGAAGCGGGGAGCTGTTTTTT.

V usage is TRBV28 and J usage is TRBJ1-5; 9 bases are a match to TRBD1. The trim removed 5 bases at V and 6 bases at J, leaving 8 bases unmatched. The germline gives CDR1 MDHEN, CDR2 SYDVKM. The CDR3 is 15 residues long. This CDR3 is CASSPPDRGGQPQHF. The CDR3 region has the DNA TGTGCCAGCAGTCCCCCGGACAGGGGAGGTCAGCCCCAGCATTTT.

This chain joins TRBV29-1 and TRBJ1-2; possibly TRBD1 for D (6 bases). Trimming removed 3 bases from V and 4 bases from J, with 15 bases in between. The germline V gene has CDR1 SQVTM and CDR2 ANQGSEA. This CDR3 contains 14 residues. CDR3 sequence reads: CSVDGQPFSYGYTF. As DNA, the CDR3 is TGCAGCGTTGATGGACAGCCTTTTTCCTATGGCTACACCTTC.

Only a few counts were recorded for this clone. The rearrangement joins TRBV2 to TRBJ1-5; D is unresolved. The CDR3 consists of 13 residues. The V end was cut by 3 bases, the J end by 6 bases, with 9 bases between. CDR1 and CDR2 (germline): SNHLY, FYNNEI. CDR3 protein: CASSEKGGQPQHF. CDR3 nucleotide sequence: TGTGCCAGCAGTGAGAAGGGAGGTCAGCCCCAGCATTTT.

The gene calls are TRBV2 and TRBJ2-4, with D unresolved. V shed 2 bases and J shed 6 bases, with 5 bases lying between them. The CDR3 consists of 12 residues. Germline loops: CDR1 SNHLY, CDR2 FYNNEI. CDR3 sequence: CASSENLNIQYF. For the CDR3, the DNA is TGTGCCAGCAGTGAAAATTTAAACATTCAGTACTTC. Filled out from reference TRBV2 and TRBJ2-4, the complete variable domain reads EPEVTQTPSHQVTQMGQEVILRCVPISNHLYFYWYRQILGQKVEFLVSFYNNEISEKSEIFDDQFSVERPDGSNFTLKIRSTKLEDSAMYFCASSENLNIQYFGAGTRLSVL.